Each of the 29 T cell receptor beta chains below was sequenced from the same sample in a study of CD8 T cells in ankylosing spondylitis. Study-wide results and limits: What seemed typical of ankylosing spondylitis blood was a TCR beta motif built from roughly eight highly homologous variants.

No antigen has been assigned to these receptors. Each CDR3 protein gets one entry after TCRdb re-called the 5' RACE reads with MiXCR. The table lists about 510,000 distinct CDR3 sequences, about 5.4% of them singletons. Sequenced input: blood, either unsorted or a sorted T cell fraction (not recorded which). The receptors stem from a male donor with ankylosing spondylitis.

The table lists this clonotype with many counts. This chain joins TRBV29-1 and TRBJ2-1; 9 bases agree with TRBD2. The CDR3 sequence is 18 residues long. CDR1 and CDR2 (germline): SQVTM, ANQGSEA. V lost 2 bases and J lost 3; bases outside the gene matches: 14. The DNA for the CDR3 is TGCAGCGTTGAAATCCACACCAGGACTAGCGATTACTACAATGAGCAGTTCTTC. It translates to CSVEIHTRTSDYYNEQFF.

In its sample, this clonotype was seen many times. The CDR3 sequence is CASSVGGAVNTEAFF. The CDR3 DNA sequence: TGTGCCAGCAGCGTAGGGGGGGCCGTGAACACTGAAGCTTTCTTT. This rearrangement joins TRBV9 to TRBJ1-1; weak D call: TRBD1 (6 bases). Looked up from germline, CDR1 is SGDLS and CDR2 is YYNGEE. V lost 0 bases, J lost 0 bases, and 9 bases lay in between. There are 15 residues in the CDR3.

This clonotype showed up many times. The J gene is TRBJ1-1, the V gene TRBV4-2; unclear D gene. The CDR3 is 18 residues long. Trimming took 0 bases from V and 1 from J, leaving 18 bases between them. Per the germline V gene, CDR1 is LGHNA and CDR2 is YNFKEQ. The CDR3 DNA reads TGTGCCAGCAGCCAAGATCAAACTAGCGAAGGCCCGAACACTGAAGCTTTCTTT. It yields the protein CASSQDQTSEGPNTEAFF.

A note on this clonotype: This may be a read error: a much more frequent sequence differs by one nucleotide. The CDR3 ends on some other residue instead of the conserved phenylalanine or tryptophan, so this is likely a read error. The genes are TRBV7-8 and TRBJ2-1; unclear D gene. Trimming stripped 5 bases from V and 5 bases from J, with 13 bases between. The CDR3 consists of 14 residues. Per the germline V gene, CDR1 is SGHVS and CDR2 is FQNEAQ. Here the CDR3 reads CASSLFLRDNEQFL. DNA of the CDR3: TGTGCCAGCAGCCTCTTCCTCCGGGACAATGAGCAGTTCCTC.

To note about this clonotype: This may stem from a read error, because a much larger clone lies one nucleotide away. The chain couples TRBV5-1 to TRBJ2-2; a weak D match, TRBD1 (6 bases). The CDR3 has 13 residues. Germline V gives CDR1 SGHRS, CDR2 YFSETQ. The CDR3 is CASRDTETGQLFF. The CDR3 nucleotides are TGCGCCAGCCGGGACACCGAAACCGGGCAGCTGTTTTTT.

This clonotype showed up many times. V is TRBV28 and J is TRBJ1-5; D gene unclear. The CDR3 covers 12 residues. V lost 6 bases and J lost 7, with 10 bases in between. Germline V CDR1 and CDR2: MDHEN, SYDVKM. The CDR3 sequence is CASSPIDQPQHF. CDR3 DNA: TGTGCCAGCAGCCCTATAGACCAGCCCCAGCATTTT.

Many counts were recorded for this clonotype. CDR3 sequence: CASSSWGGNTGELFF. The CDR3 nucleotides are TGCGCCAGCAGCTCCTGGGGGGGGAACACCGGGGAGCTGTTTTTT. V is TRBV5-1 and J is TRBJ2-2; 7 bases map to TRBD2. V gave up 3 bases and J gave up 1 base; unmatched junction bases: 3. The CDR3 extends over 15 amino acids. The germline V gene has CDR1 SGHRS and CDR2 YFSETQ.

This clonotype was counted ten times or more. This rearrangement joins TRBV20-1 to TRBJ2-4; unclear D gene. The V end lost 6 bases, the J end lost 0 bases, and 6 bases lay between the germline ends. Germline V gives CDR1 DFQATT, CDR2 SNEGSKA (reference sequence). CDR3 length: 12 amino acids. The CDR3 DNA is TGCAGTGCAGGCGCAGCCAAAAACATTCAGTACTTC. It encodes CSAGAAKNIQYF.

This clonotype was recorded many times. CDR3 nucleotide sequence: TGCAGCGTTGAAGTTAGCTCCTACGAGCAGTACTTC. It yields the protein CSVEVSSYEQYF. The chain carries TRBV29-1 and TRBJ2-7; unclear D gene. This CDR3 comprises 12 residues. The germline V gene has CDR1 SQVTM and CDR2 ANQGSEA. The V end was cut by 1 base, the J end by 0 bases, with 4 bases between.

This clonotype was observed many times. The J gene is TRBJ1-2, the V gene TRBV7-2; D not certain. The CDR3 length is 13 residues. V dropped 2 bases and J dropped 8 bases, with 12 bases sitting between them. Germline V gives CDR1 SGHTA, CDR2 FQGNSA. In DNA form, the CDR3 reads TGTGCCAGCAGCTTAAAAGCCGAGTGGGGCTACACCTTC. Its translation is CASSLKAEWGYTF.

This clonotype was recorded a few times. The CDR3 nucleotides are TGTGCCAGCAGCTTCCGACTAGCGGGGCGATACGAGCAGTACTTC. This codes for CASSFRLAGRYEQYF. The chain uses TRBV13 and TRBJ2-7; TRBD2 agrees at 11 bases. The CDR3 is made up of 15 amino acids. Germline V gene sequence: CDR1 PRHDT, CDR2 FYEKMQ (reference sequence). Trimming cost V 3 bases and J 4 bases; bases outside gene matches: 5.

This clonotype was picked up a small number of times. The genes are TRBV9 and TRBJ2-1; 7 bases agree with TRBD2. This CDR3 spans 19 amino acids. V lost 0 bases, J lost 5 bases, and 17 bases stayed unmatched. Germline loops: CDR1 SGDLS, CDR2 YYNGEE. CDR3 sequence (DNA): TGTGCCAGCAGCGTAGCGGGACTTTATGGGGAGGGTAGAAACAATGAGCAGTTCTTC. This encodes CASSVAGLYGEGRNNEQFF.

At least ten counts were recorded for this clonotype. This chain connects TRBV7-9 to TRBJ2-2; no clear D gene. Trimming took off 3 bases at V and 0 bases at J, with 11 bases between the two ends. The CDR3 has 16 amino acids. Germline V gene data show CDR1 as SEHNR and CDR2 as FQNEAQ (reference sequence). CDR3 nucleotides: TGTGCCAGCAGCTTTGGTCCTACCGCGAACACCGGGGAGCTGTTTTTT. Residues: CASSFGPTANTGELFF.

The sample holds a few counts of this clonotype. This chain links TRBV5-1 with TRBJ2-3; D possibly corresponds to TRBD2 (5 bases). The CDR3 has 16 residues. Germline CDR1 SGHRS, CDR2 YFSETQ. V lost 0 bases to trimming and J lost 0 bases, with 11 bases between them. The CDR3 DNA is TGCGCCAGCAGCTTGGGAAATAGCGCTAGCACAGATACGCAGTATTTT. Its translation is CASSLGNSASTDTQYF. Full variable domain (outside the CDR3, taken from reference TRBV5-1 and TRBJ2-3): KAGVTQTPRYLIKTRGQQVTLSCSPISGHRSVSWYQQTPGQGLQFLFEYFSETQRNKGNFPGRFSGRQFSNSRSEMNVSTLELGDSALYLCASSLGNSASTDTQYFGPGTRLTVL.

This clonotype was observed many times. The V and J genes are TRBV5-1 and TRBJ2-2, with D maybe TRBD2 (5 bases). V lost 1 base to trimming and J lost 7 bases, with 8 bases between them. The CDR3 runs 13 residues. Germline lookup yields CDR1 SGHRS and CDR2 YFSETQ. The CDR3 bases are TGCGCCAGCAGCTTGAACGGGGACGGGGAGCTGTTTTTT. It codes for CASSLNGDGELFF.

Ten or more counts support this clonotype. V is TRBV3-1 and J is TRBJ1-6; 7 positions match TRBD1. V lost 2 bases to trimming and J lost 10 bases; unmatched junction nucleotides: 5. CDR1 and CDR2 (germline): LGHDT, YNNKEL (reference sequence). This CDR3 region has 14 residues. The CDR3 bases are TGTGCCAGCAGCCAAACAGGGGTCCTCTCACCCCTCCACTTT. It translates to CASSQTGVLSPLHF.

This clonotype was detected many times. V gene TRBV12-3 or TRBV12-4 combines with J gene TRBJ1-1, with a weak D call TRBD1 (5 bases). Trimming removed 2 bases from V and 6 bases from J, with 13 bases in between. CDR3 length equals 14 residues. CDR3 coding DNA: TGTGCCAGCAGTTTAAGCGGGGCTCGTGCTGAAGCTTTCTTT. It yields the protein CASSLSGARAEAFF.

This clonotype was seen at least ten times. V and J are TRBV5-1 and TRBJ2-5; D is uncertain. The CDR3 sequence is 15 residues long. The germline V gene encodes CDR1 SGHRS and CDR2 YFSETQ. With 4 bases removed from V and 2 bases from J, the gap between germline ends came to 15 bases. The CDR3 loop reads CASSRRRSFQETQYF. As DNA, the CDR3 is TGCGCCAGCAGCAGGAGACGGAGTTTTCAAGAGACCCAGTACTTC.

This clonotype was seen a few times. The rearrangement uses TRBV5-1 and TRBJ2-1; perhaps TRBD1 as D (6 bases). V lost 6 bases and J 4 bases, leaving 17 bases between the germline ends. CDR1 SGHRS and CDR2 YFSETQ come from the germline V gene. The CDR3 loop spans 15 amino acids. The CDR3 loop is CASTVTTQGYNEQFF. The CDR3 region has the DNA TGCGCCAGCACCGTGACGACCCAGGGGTACAATGAGCAGTTCTTC.

In its sample, this clonotype was seen many times. This chain connects TRBV5-1 to TRBJ1-1, with D possibly TRBD1 on 5 matching bases. This CDR3 is 15 amino acids long. CDR1 and CDR2 from the germline V gene are SGHRS and YFSETQ. Trimming removed 5 bases at V and 6 bases at J, with 20 bases between. CDR3 loop: CASSSVRDGIAEAFF. The CDR3 bases are TGCGCCAGCAGTTCGGTCAGGGACGGAATCGCTGAAGCTTTCTTT.

Many counts were recorded for this clonotype. V usage is TRBV6-5 and J usage is TRBJ2-7; D is possibly TRBD2 (5 bases). Trimming took off 4 bases at V and 2 bases at J, with 12 bases between the two ends. The CDR3 loop spans 14 amino acids. Germline V gene sequence: CDR1 MNHEY, CDR2 SVGAGI. CDR3 region: CASSFDDGAYEQYF. In DNA form, the CDR3 reads TGTGCCAGCAGTTTCGACGACGGGGCCTACGAGCAGTACTTC.

In its sample, this clonotype was seen a few times. The chain links TRBV25-1 to TRBJ2-3; a weak D match, TRBD2 (6 bases). This CDR3 has 14 residues. V shed 5 bases and J shed 0 bases, with 9 bases lying between them. CDR1 and CDR2 (germline): MGHDK, SYGVNS. The CDR3 DNA follows: TGTGCCAGCAGTAGGACTACTAGCACAGATACGCAGTATTTT. This sequence encodes CASSRTTSTDTQYF.

This clonotype has at least ten counts. The chain has TRBV7-9 and TRBJ2-7, with D unresolved. The germline V gene encodes CDR1 SEHNR and CDR2 FQNEAQ (reference sequence). CDR3 length equals 12 residues. Trimming took off 11 bases at V and 5 bases at J, with 16 bases between the two ends. CDR3 region: CAVSIPLNEQYF. The CDR3 coding sequence is TGTGCCGTATCCATCCCCCTCAACGAGCAGTACTTC.

This clonotype appeared many times. The chain employs TRBV3-1 and TRBJ1-2; weak D call: TRBD1 (5 bases). CDR3 length: 16 amino acids. In germline, CDR1 is LGHDT, CDR2 YNNKEL (reference sequence). Trimming left V 6 bases short and J 1 base short, with 18 bases between. The CDR3 is CASSPIRAEFNYGYTF. The CDR3 nucleotides are TGTGCCAGCAGTCCAATCAGGGCCGAATTTAACTATGGCTACACCTTC.

At least ten counts were recorded for this clonotype. J is TRBJ2-2 and V is TRBV28; TRBD1 aligns across 8 bases. The length of the CDR3 is 16 residues. Germline assignment: CDR1 MDHEN and CDR2 SYDVKM. V was pared by 7 bases and J by 0 bases, with 7 bases of the junction left unmatched. CDR3 protein: CASNDRGYSNTGELFF. The CDR3 nucleotides are TGTGCCAGCAACGACAGGGGTTACTCGAACACCGGGGAGCTGTTTTTT.

This clonotype was found many times. The V and J genes are TRBV20-1 and TRBJ1-4; tentative D call: TRBD1 (5 bases). In germline, CDR1 is DFQATT, CDR2 SNEGSKA (reference sequence). The CDR3 loop spans 14 amino acids. The V end lost 3 bases, the J end lost 7 bases, and 15 bases lay between the germline ends. CDR3 residues: CSARSQGGGEKLFF. CDR3 DNA: TGCAGTGCTAGGTCTCAGGGCGGCGGTGAAAAACTGTTTTTT.

This clonotype was found many times. The chain is built from TRBV4-3 and TRBJ2-2, with 11 bases identical to TRBD1. V shed 3 bases and J 5 bases; nucleotides not matched to a gene: 8. This CDR3 spans 17 amino acids. Germline V gene lookup returns CDR1 LGHNA and CDR2 YSLEER. The CDR3 reads CASSQFSGTGGTGELFF. The CDR3 DNA reads as TGCGCCAGCAGCCAGTTCTCCGGGACAGGGGGTACCGGGGAGCTGTTTTTT.

The chain recombines TRBV20-1 with TRBJ1-5, with D uncertain. The ends were cut back, 5 bases at V and 7 bases at J, with 3 bases in the middle. This CDR3 contains 9 residues. Germline lookup yields CDR1 DFQATT and CDR2 SNEGSKA (reference sequence). CDR3 in amino acids: CSALQPQHF. CDR3 nucleotides: TGCAGTGCTCTGCAGCCCCAGCATTTT.

This clonotype was counted many times. This chain connects TRBV5-6 to TRBJ2-1; D ambiguous. The CDR3 has 14 residues. V dropped 5 bases and J dropped 0 bases, with 9 bases sitting between them. Germline V gene sequence: CDR1 SGHDT, CDR2 YYEEEE. For the CDR3, the DNA is TGTGCCAGCAGTCAGTTAAGCTCCTACAATGAGCAGTTCTTC. It codes for CASSQLSSYNEQFF.